This passage covers 9 T cell receptor beta chains from one sample sequenced in a study of OX40 agonist ivuxolimab in advanced cancers. TCRdb's copy holds only in-frame clones and misses some; the assay was immunoSEQ multiplex PCR. Counted here are 45,000 to 60,000 clones, approximately 87% occurring once; the ten biggest clones make up about a tenth. Sequencing was performed on CD4+ or CD8+ T cells sorted from blood, taken in a trial of the OX40 agonist ivuxolimab. The receptors were gathered from an adult with an advanced solid tumor such as melanoma, head and neck, liver or kidney cancer.

This clone was recorded only once. The chain carries TRBV7-9 and TRBJ2-5; D ambiguous. CDR3 length: 12 amino acids. V lost 4 bases and J 5 bases, leaving 8 bases between the germline ends. Germline CDR1 SEHNR, CDR2 FQNEAQ (reference sequence). CDR3: CASSSGGETQYF. The CDR3 coding sequence is TGTGCCAGCAGCTCCGGTGGGGAGACCCAGTACTTC.

The chain couples TRBV9 to TRBJ1-4; the match to TRBD1 covers 9 bases. In germline, CDR1 is SGDLS, CDR2 YYNGEE. Losses at the gene ends were 5 bases for V and 8 bases for J; bases not matched to a gene: 7. The CDR3 is 14 residues long. CDR3 amino acids: CASSSGTGKEKLFF. For the CDR3, the DNA is TGTGCCAGCAGTTCAGGGACAGGGAAGGAAAAACTGTTTTTT.

The CDR3 reads CASSPNEGMYNEQFF. In DNA, the CDR3 is TGTGCCAGCAGCCCGAATGAGGGTATGTACAATGAGCAGTTCTTC. The chain recombines TRBV4-2 with TRBJ2-1; tentatively, D is TRBD2 (5 bases). The germline V gene has CDR1 LGHNA and CDR2 YNFKEQ. Trimming removed 4 bases at V and 4 bases at J, with 14 bases between. This CDR3 is 15 amino acids long.

This chain uses TRBV7-9 with TRBJ1-1; D possibly corresponds to TRBD1 (6 bases). V dropped 5 bases and J dropped 2 bases, with 18 bases sitting between them. Germline CDR1 SEHNR, CDR2 FQNEAQ (reference sequence). The CDR3 sequence is 16 residues long. The CDR3 loop is CASSQWGGRLNTEAFF. In DNA form, the CDR3 reads TGTGCCAGCAGCCAGTGGGGGGGCAGACTAAACACTGAAGCTTTCTTT.

The V gene is TRBV9, the J gene TRBJ2-3; possibly TRBD1 or TRBD2 for D (5 bases each). The V gene lost 1 base and the J gene lost 2 bases, with 11 bases spanning the gap. The CDR3 extends over 15 amino acids. Germline V lookup: CDR1 SGDLS, CDR2 YYNGEE. In DNA form, the CDR3 reads TGTGCCAGCAGCGTAACCCGGGACGACACAGATACGCAGTATTTT. Its translation is CASSVTRDDTDTQYF.

The chain links TRBV15 to TRBJ1-5; no firm D call. Germline lookup yields CDR1 LNHNV and CDR2 YYDKDF (reference sequence). The CDR3 runs to 12 residues. Trimming shortened V by 9 bases and J by 2 bases, and 8 bases separated the two germline ends. The CDR3 coding sequence is TGTGCCACTTCCGGAGGCAATCAGCCCCAGCATTTT. Translation: CATSGGNQPQHF.

The chain has TRBV4-3 and TRBJ2-7; 12 nucleotides line up with TRBD2. There are 16 residues in the CDR3. Germline CDR1 and CDR2: LGHNA and YSLEER. V lost 0 bases, J lost 4 bases, and 4 bases stayed unmatched. The CDR3 bases are TGCGCCAGCAGCCAAGATTGGACTAGCGGGACGTACGAGCAGTACTTC. Translating gives CASSQDWTSGTYEQYF.

The chain carries TRBV9 and TRBJ1-5; D is perhaps TRBD1 (5 bases). The CDR3 covers 13 residues. Per the germline V gene, CDR1 is SGDLS and CDR2 is YYNGEE. Trimming pared 4 bases from V and 4 bases from J, leaving 9 bases between. The CDR3 DNA reads TGTGCCAGCAGCATGGGGGAGAATCAGCCCCAGCATTTT. Translated: CASSMGENQPQHF.

V usage is TRBV10-3 and J usage is TRBJ1-2; D remains ambiguous. The CDR3 is 15 amino acids. Germline lookup yields CDR1 ENHRY and CDR2 SYGVKD. V was shortened by 0 bases and J by 4 bases, with 12 bases between the two germline ends. The CDR3 protein is CAISESKHRLYGYTF. CDR3 bases: TGTGCCATCAGTGAGTCTAAACACCGACTCTATGGCTACACCTTC.